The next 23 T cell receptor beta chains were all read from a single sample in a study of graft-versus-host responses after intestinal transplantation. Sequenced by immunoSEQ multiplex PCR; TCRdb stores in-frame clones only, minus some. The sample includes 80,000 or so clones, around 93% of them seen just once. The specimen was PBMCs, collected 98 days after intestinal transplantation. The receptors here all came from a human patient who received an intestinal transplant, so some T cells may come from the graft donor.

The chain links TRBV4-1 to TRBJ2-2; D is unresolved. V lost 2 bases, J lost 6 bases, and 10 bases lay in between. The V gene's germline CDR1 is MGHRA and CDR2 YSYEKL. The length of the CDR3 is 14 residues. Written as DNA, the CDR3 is TGCGCCAGCAGCCAACAAGGTCGAGCCGGGGAGCTGTTTTTT. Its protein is CASSQQGRAGELFF.

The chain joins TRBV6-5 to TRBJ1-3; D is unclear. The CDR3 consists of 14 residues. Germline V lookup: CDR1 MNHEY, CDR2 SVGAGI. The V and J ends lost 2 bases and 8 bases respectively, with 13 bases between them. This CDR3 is CASSYGFGVDTIYF. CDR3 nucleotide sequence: TGTGCCAGCAGTTACGGTTTTGGGGTAGACACCATATATTTT.

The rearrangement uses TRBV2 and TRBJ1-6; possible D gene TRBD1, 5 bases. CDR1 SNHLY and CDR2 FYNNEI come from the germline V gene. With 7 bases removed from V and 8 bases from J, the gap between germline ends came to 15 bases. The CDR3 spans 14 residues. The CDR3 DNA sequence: TGTGCCAGCATCTTCAGGGCGCAGGATTCACCCCTCCACTTT. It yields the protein CASIFRAQDSPLHF.

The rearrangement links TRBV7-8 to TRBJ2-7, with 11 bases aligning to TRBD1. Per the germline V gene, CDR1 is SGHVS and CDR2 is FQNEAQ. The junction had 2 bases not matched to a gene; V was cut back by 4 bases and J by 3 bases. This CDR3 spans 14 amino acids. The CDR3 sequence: CASSSGTGGYEQYF. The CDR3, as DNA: TGTGCCAGCAGCTCCGGGACAGGGGGCTACGAGCAGTACTTC.

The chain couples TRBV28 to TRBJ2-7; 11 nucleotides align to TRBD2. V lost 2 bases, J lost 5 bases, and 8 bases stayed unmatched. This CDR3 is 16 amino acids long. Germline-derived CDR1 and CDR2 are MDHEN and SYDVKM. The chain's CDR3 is CASSLPKTSGGHEQYF. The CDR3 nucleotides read TGTGCCAGCAGTTTACCTAAAACTAGCGGGGGTCACGAGCAGTACTTC.

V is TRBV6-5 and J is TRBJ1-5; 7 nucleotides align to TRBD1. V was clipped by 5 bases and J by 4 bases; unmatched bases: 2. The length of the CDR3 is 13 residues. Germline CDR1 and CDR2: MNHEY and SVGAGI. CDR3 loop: CASSTGENQPQHF. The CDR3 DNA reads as TGTGCCAGCAGTACAGGGGAGAATCAGCCCCAGCATTTT.

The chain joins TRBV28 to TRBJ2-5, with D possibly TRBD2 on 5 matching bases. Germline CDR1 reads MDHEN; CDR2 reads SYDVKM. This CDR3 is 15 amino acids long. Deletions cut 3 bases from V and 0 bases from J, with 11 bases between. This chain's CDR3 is CASSLIDGDQETQYF. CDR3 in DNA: TGTGCCAGCAGTTTGATCGACGGGGACCAAGAGACCCAGTACTTC.

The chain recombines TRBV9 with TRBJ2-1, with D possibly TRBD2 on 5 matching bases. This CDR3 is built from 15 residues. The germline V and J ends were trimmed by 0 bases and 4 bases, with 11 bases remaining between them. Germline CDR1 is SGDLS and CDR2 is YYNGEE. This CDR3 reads CASSVEGGPYNEQFF. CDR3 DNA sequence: TGTGCCAGCAGCGTAGAAGGAGGTCCTTACAATGAGCAGTTCTTC.

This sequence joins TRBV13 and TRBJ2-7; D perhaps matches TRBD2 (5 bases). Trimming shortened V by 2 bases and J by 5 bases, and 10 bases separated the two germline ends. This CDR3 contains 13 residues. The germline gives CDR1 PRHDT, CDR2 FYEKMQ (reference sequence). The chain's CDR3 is CASSLRSGNEQYF. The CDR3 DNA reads TGTGCCAGCAGCTTACGGAGCGGAAACGAGCAGTACTTC.

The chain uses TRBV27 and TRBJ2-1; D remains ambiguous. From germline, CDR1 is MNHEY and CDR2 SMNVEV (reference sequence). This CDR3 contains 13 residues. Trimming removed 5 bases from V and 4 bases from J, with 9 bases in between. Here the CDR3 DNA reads TGTGCCAGCAGTCTCAATCCATACAATGAGCAGTTCTTC. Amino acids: CASSLNPYNEQFF.

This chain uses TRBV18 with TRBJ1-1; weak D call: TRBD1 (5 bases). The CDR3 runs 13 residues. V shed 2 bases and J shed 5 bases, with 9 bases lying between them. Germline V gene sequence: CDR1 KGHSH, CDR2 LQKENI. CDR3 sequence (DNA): TGTGCCAGCTCACCAGCGGGGCGTACTGAAGCTTTCTTT. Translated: CASSPAGRTEAFF.

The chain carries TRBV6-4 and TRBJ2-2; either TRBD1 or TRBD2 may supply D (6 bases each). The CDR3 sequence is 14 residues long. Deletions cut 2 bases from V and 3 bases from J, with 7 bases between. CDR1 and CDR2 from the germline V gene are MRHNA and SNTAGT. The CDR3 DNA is TGTGCCAGCAGTGACAGGGGGGACACCGGGGAGCTGTTTTTT. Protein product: CASSDRGDTGELFF.

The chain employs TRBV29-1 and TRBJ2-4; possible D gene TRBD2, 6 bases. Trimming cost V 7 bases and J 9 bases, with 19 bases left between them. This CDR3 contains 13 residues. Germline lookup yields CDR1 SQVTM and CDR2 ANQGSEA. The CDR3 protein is CSAYTVTGGIQYF. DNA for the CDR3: TGCAGCGCCTACACAGTTACCGGGGGCATTCAGTACTTC. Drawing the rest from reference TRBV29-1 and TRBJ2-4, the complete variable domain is SAVISQKPSRDICQRGTSLTIQCQVDSQVTMMFWYRQQPGQSLTLIATANQGSEATYESGFVIDKFPISRPNLTFSTLTVSNMSPEDSSIYLCSAYTVTGGIQYFGAGTRLSVL.

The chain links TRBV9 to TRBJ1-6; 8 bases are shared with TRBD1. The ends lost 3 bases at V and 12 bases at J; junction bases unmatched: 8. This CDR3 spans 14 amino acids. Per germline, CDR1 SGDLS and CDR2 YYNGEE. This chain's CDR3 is CASSARDRREPLHF. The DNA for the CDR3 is TGTGCCAGCAGCGCTCGGGACAGGCGGGAACCCCTCCACTTT. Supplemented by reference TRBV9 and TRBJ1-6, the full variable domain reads DSGVTQTPKHLITATGQRVTLRCSPRSGDLSVYWYQQSLDQGLQFLIQYYNGEERAKGNILERFSAQQFPDLHSELNLSSLELGDSALYFCASSARDRREPLHFGNGTRLTVT.

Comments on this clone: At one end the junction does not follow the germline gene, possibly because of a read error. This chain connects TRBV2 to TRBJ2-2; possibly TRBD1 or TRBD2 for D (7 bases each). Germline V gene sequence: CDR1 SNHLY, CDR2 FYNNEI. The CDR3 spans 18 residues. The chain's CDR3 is CASGEVPWEGAVNGELFF. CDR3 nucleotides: TGTGCCAGCGGTGAAGTCCCCTGGGAGGGGGCTGTTAACGGGGAGCTGTTTTTT.

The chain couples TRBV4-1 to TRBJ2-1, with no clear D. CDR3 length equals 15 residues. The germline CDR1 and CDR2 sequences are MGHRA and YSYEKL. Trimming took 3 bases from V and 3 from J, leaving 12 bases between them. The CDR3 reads CASSHWARGYNEQFF. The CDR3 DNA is TGCGCCAGCAGCCATTGGGCTAGAGGCTACAATGAGCAGTTCTTC.

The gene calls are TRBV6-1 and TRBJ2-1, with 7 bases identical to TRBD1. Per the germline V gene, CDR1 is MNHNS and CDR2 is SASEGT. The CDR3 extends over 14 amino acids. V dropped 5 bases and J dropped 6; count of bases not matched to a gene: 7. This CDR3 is CASSQPGTANEQFF. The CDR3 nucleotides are TGTGCCAGCAGTCAACCCGGGACAGCCAATGAGCAGTTCTTC.

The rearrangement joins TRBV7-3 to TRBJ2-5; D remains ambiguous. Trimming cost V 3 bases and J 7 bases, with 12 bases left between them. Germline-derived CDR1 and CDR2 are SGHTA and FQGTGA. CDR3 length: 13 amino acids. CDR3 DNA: TGTGCCAGCAGCTTGAGACCCGAAGGGACCCAGTACTTC. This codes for CASSLRPEGTQYF.

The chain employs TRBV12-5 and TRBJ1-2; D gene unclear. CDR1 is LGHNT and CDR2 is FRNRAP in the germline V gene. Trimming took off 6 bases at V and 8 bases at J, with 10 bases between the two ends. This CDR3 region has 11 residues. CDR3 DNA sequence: TGTGCTAGTGGCCGTGCGGGCGGCTACACCTTC. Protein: CASGRAGGYTF.

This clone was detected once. The DNA of the CDR3 is TGCGCCAGCAGGGGACTAGCGGGGTCAGATACGCAGTATTTT. It translates to CASRGLAGSDTQYF. The chain has TRBV5-1 and TRBJ2-3; 13 bases are shared with TRBD2. V lost 5 bases, J lost 4 bases, and 1 base stayed unmatched. This CDR3 is built from 14 residues. CDR1 and CDR2 (germline): SGHRS, YFSETQ.

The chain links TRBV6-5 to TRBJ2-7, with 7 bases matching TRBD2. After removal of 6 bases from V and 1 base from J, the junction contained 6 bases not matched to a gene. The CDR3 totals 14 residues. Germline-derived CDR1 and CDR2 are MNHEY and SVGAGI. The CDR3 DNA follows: TGTGCCAGCAGACCGTCGGGACTATCCTACGAGCAGTACTTC. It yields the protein CASRPSGLSYEQYF.

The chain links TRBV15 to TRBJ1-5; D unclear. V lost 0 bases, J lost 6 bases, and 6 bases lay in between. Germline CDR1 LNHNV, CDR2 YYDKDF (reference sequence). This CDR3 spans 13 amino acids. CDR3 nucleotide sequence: TGTGCCACCAGCAGAGATCAGGTTCAGCCCCAGCATTTT. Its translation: CATSRDQVQPQHF. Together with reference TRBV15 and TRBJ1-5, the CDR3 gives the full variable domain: DAMVIQNPRYQVTQFGKPVTLSCSQTLNHNVMYWYQQKSSQAPKLLFHYYDKDFNNEADTPDNFQSRRPNTSFCFLDIRSPGLGDTAMYLCATSRDQVQPQHFGDGTRLSIL.

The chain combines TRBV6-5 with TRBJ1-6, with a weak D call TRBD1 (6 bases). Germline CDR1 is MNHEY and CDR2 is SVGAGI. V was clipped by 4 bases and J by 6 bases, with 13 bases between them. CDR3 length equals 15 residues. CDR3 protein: CASSFETGSNSPLHF. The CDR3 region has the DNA TGTGCCAGCAGTTTCGAGACAGGTTCTAATTCACCCCTCCACTTT.